This T cell receptor beta chain was captured in a study of blood T cell repertoires in COVID-19. The overall study: Acute and convalescent COVID-19 samples came from the United States, Italy and Spain. The analysed material was cDNA or gDNA that came from T cells, B-cell-depleted T cells, or PBMCs.

Original analysis: Using reference gene primer amplification, nucleated cell counts were estimated. Assay: immunoSEQ multiplex PCR; the TCRdb copy retains only in-frame clones and omits some. The V and J calls and the clone size are those of that table, but D and trimming were determined from the DNA. The data show 200,000 to 250,000 clones, roughly 82% seen once. Trimming cost V 6 bases and J 1 base; bases outside gene matches: 8. The germline V gene encodes CDR1 LGHNA and CDR2 YSLEER. The CDR3 contains 15 residues. Material: peripheral blood. The V call is TRBV4-3, the J call TRBJ2-7; the match to TRBD1 covers 8 bases. This clonotype was sampled from a man aged 45-65 years with active or convalescent COVID-19. Here the CDR3 reads CASSPGQGSSYEQYF. In DNA form, the CDR3 reads TGCGCCAGCAGTCCTGGACAGGGCTCTTCCTACGAGCAGTACTTC.